The sequence of this T cell receptor (beta chain) was determined in a study of blood T cell repertoires in COVID-19. Background on the study: From the United States, Italy and Spain came samples of acute and convalescent COVID-19. PBMCs, B-cell-depleted T cells, or T cells were the source of the cDNA or gDNA that made up the material.

This CDR3 is 15 amino acids long. CDR1 is SGDLS, CDR2 YYNGEE, per germline. V was pared by 0 bases and J by 3 bases, with 6 bases of the junction left unmatched. Original handling: Amplification of reference gene primers provided the estimated nucleated cell counts. Sequencing was performed with immunoSEQ multiplex PCR; in TCRdb, only in-frame clones are kept and a portion is missing. The V and J calls and clone size were taken over from that table, and D and trimming were inferred from the DNA. The sample includes more than 150,000 clones, around 87% of them seen just once. Sequenced input: peripheral blood. This chain joins TRBV9 and TRBJ2-7; 7 nucleotides agree with TRBD2. The receptor was isolated from a man aged 50 to 59 with acute or convalescent COVID-19. CDR3 region: CASSVESGTNYEQYF. The CDR3 DNA sequence: TGTGCCAGCAGCGTAGAGAGCGGGACCAACTACGAGCAGTACTTC.